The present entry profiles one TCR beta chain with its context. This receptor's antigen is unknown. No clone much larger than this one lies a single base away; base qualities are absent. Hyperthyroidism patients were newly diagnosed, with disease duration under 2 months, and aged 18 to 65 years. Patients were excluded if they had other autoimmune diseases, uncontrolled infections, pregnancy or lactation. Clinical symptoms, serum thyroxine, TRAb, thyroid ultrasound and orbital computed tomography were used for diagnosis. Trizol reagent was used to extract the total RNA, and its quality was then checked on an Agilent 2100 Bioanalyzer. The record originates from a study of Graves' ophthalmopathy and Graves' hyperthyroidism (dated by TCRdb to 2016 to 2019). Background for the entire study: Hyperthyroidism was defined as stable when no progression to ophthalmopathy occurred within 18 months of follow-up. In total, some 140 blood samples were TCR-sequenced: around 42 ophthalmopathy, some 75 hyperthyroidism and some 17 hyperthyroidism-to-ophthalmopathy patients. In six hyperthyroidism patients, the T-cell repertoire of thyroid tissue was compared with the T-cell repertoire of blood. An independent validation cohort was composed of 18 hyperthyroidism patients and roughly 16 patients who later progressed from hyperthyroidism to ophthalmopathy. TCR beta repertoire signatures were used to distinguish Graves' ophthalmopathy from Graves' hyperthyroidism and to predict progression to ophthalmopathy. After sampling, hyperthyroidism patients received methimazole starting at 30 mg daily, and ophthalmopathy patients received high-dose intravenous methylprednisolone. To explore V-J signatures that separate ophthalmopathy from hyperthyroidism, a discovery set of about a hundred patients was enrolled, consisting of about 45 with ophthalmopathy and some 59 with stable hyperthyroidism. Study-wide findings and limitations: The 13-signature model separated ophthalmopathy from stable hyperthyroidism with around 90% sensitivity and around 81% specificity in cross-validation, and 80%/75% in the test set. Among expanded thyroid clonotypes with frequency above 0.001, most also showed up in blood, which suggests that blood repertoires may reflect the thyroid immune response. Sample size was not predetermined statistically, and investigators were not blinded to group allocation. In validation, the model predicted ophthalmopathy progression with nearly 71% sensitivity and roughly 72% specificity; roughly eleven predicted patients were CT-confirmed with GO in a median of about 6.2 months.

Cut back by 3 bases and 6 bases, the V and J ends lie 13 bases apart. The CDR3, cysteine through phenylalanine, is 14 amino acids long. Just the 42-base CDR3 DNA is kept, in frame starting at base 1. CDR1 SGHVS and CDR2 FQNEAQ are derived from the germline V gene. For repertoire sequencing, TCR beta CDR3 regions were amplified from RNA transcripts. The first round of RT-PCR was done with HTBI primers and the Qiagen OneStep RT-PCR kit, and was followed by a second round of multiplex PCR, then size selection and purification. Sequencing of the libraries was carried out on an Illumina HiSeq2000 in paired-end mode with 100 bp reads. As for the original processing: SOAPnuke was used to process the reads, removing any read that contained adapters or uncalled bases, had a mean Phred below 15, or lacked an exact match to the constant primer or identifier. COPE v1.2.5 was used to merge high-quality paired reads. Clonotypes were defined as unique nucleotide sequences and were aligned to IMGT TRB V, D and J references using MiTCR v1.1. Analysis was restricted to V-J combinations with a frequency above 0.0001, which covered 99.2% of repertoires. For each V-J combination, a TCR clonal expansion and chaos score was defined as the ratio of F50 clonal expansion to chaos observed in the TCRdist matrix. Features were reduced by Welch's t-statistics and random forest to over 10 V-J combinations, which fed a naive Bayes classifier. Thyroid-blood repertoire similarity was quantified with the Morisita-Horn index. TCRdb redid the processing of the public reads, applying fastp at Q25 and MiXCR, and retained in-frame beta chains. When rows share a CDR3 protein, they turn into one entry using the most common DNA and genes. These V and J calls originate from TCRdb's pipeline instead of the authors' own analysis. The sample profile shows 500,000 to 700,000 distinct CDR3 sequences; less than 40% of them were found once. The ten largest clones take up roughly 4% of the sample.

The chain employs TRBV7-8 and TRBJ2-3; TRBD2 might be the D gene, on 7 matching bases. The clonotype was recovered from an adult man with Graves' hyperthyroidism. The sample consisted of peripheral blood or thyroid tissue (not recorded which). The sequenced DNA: TGTGCCAGCAGCTTGGCGGGGGCCATTGATACGCAGTATTTT. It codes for CASSLAGAIDTQYF.